These T cell receptor beta chains were read from a single sample in a study of T cells in Graves' hyperthyroidism and ophthalmopathy. Each CDR3 protein is one row after TCRdb ran MiXCR on the multiplex PCR reads. The data show fewer than 900,000 distinct CDR3 sequences, approximately 16% seen once. Sequencing was carried out using blood. The receptors originated from a man aged 18 to 30 with Graves' hyperthyroidism. The CDR3 runs from the conserved cysteine through the conserved F or W. A D gene is named only where the DNA matches it firmly. Some rows have no size entry. The others give once, few or many, or a class for an expanded clone.

>.|TRBV7-9|TRBJ2-5|TRBD1
CASSWTGTGYGETQYF
TGTGCCAGCAGCTGGACCGGGACAGGGTATGGAGAGACCCAGTACTTC
>many|TRBV18|TRBJ1-3|.
CASSPQFDVAVSGNTIYF
TGTGCCAGCTCACCACAATTCGACGTGGCTGTTTCTGGAAACACCATATATTTT
>many|TRBV11-2|TRBJ2-7|.
CASSPGTLSYEQYF
TGTGCCAGCAGCCCGGGGACGTTAAGCTACGAGCAGTACTTC
>.|TRBV4-3|TRBJ2-4|.
CASSQAGWSGKNIQYF
TGCGCCAGCAGCCAAGCAGGGTGGTCGGGCAAAAACATTCAGTACTTC
>many|TRBV2|TRBJ1-1|.
CASRLEGGRENTEAFF
TGTGCCAGCAGGCTCGAAGGGGGACGGGAGAACACTGAAGCTTTCTTT
>.|TRBV29-1|TRBJ1-5|.
CSALGGFDSNQPQHF
TGCAGCGCCCTAGGGGGGTTCGATAGCAATCAGCCCCAGCATTTT
>few|TRBV19|TRBJ2-3|.
CASSIGAGSSTDTQYF
TGTGCCAGTAGTATAGGCGCCGGGAGTAGCACAGATACGCAGTATTTT
>few|TRBV6-2/TRBV6-3|TRBJ1-2|TRBD1
CASSNPGQGYYGYTF
TGTGCCAGCAGTAATCCGGGACAGGGCTATTATGGCTACACCTTC
>.|TRBV12-3/TRBV12-4|TRBJ1-1|.
CASSLGGATVFGTEAFF
TGTGCCAGCAGTTTGGGGGGGGCAACGGTATTCGGCACTGAAGCTTTCTTT
>.|TRBV4-2|TRBJ2-1|TRBD2
CASSQASGRRDEQFF
TGTGCCAGCAGCCAAGCTAGCGGGAGACGGGATGAGCAGTTCTTC
>.|TRBV30|TRBJ1-4|.
CAWSRTAGPNEKLFF
TGTGCCTGGAGTAGGACGGCCGGGCCTAATGAAAAACTGTTTTTT
>many|TRBV20-1|TRBJ2-7|.
CSARDSRKQYF
TGCAGTGCTAGAGATTCGAGGAAGCAGTACTTC
>many|TRBV12-3/TRBV12-4|TRBJ2-1|.
CASRGDLHNEQFF
TGTGCTTCTAGGGGGGACTTACACAATGAGCAGTTCTTC
>.|TRBV5-1|TRBJ2-1|.
CASSLAFSERVHRNEQFF
TGCGCCAGCAGCTTGGCCTTTAGTGAGAGGGTTCATCGCAATGAGCAGTTCTTC
>few|TRBV18|TRBJ2-7|TRBD1
CASSPKDRGHNEQYF
TGTGCCAGCTCACCCAAGGACAGGGGGCATAACGAGCAGTACTTC
>few|TRBV15|TRBJ2-7|.
CATSRAGLYLEQYF
TGTGCCACCAGCAGAGCTGGGTTATATCTCGAGCAGTACTTC
>.|TRBV2|TRBJ1-2|TRBD1
CASNGQEHGYTF
TGTGCCAGCAACGGACAGGAGCATGGCTACACCTTC
>few|TRBV12-3/TRBV12-4|TRBJ2-1|TRBD2
CASTDRTSSNEQFF
TGTGCCAGCACCGATCGGACTAGTAGCAATGAGCAGTTCTTC
>many|TRBV11-2|TRBJ2-4|.
CASSLDTGWGPVDKNIQYF
TGTGCCAGCAGCTTAGATACAGGCTGGGGTCCAGTTGACAAAAACATTCAGTACTTC
>few|TRBV24-1|TRBJ2-5|TRBD1
CATSRDRAWEETQYF
TGTGCCACGTCCCGGGACAGAGCGTGGGAGGAGACCCAGTACTTC
>many|TRBV10-3|TRBJ2-5|TRBD2
CAISEPRLAGEETQYF
TGTGCCATCAGTGAGCCTAGACTAGCGGGGGAAGAGACCCAGTACTTC
>few|TRBV14|TRBJ1-1|TRBD1
CASSGRTGVFLFSSEAFF
TGTGCCAGCAGCGGAAGGACAGGGGTTTTTCTGTTCTCCTCTGAAGCTTTCTTT
>.|TRBV14|TRBJ1-2|.
CASSQALSEIYGYTF
TGTGCCAGCAGCCAAGCTCTCTCGGAGATCTATGGCTACACCTTC
>many|TRBV20-1|TRBJ2-1|.
CSAGRDSYNEQFF
TGCAGTGCTGGGCGGGACTCTTACAATGAGCAGTTCTTC
>few|TRBV7-2|TRBJ2-3|TRBD2
CASSRRASGSRTDTQYF
TGTGCCAGCAGCCGGCGGGCTAGCGGGAGTAGGACAGATACGCAGTATTTT
>.|TRBV5-4|TRBJ2-3|TRBD2
CASSLGLAGIKDTQYF
TGTGCCAGCAGCTTGGGGCTAGCGGGAATCAAAGATACGCAGTATTTT
>.|TRBV7-2|TRBJ1-4|.
CASRKVANEKLFF
TGTGCCAGCAGGAAGGTGGCTAATGAAAAACTGTTTTTT
>.|TRBV6-9|TRBJ2-3|TRBD2
CASSYLTSGGTDTQYF
TGTGCCAGCAGTTACCTGACTAGCGGGGGCACAGATACGCAGTATTTT
>few|TRBV20-1|TRBJ1-6|.
CSAYIRDGDSPLHF
TGCAGTGCTTATATCCGGGACGGAGATTCACCCCTCCACTTT
>many|TRBV20-1|TRBJ2-7|.
CSAREVNRAPYEQYF
TGCAGTGCTAGAGAAGTAAACAGAGCCCCCTACGAGCAGTACTTC
>many|TRBV2|TRBJ1-2|TRBD1
CASGKRTGGSGYTF
TGTGCCAGCGGGAAGAGGACAGGGGGCAGTGGCTACACCTTC
>.|TRBV24-1|TRBJ2-7|.
CATSEGGGTYEQYF
TGTGCCACCAGTGAGGGAGGCGGGACCTACGAGCAGTACTTC
>many|TRBV12-3/TRBV12-4|TRBJ1-6|.
CASSLSQGGNSPLHF
TGTGCCAGCAGTCTAAGCCAGGGCGGGAATTCACCCCTCCACTTT
>many|TRBV2|TRBJ2-7|.
CASSQAEGAHEQYF
TGTGCCAGCAGTCAAGCGGAGGGGGCTCACGAGCAGTACTTC
>.|TRBV12-3/TRBV12-4|TRBJ2-7|.
CASSLRGKDEQYF
TGTGCCAGCAGTTTAAGAGGGAAGGACGAGCAGTACTTC
>.|TRBV29-1|TRBJ2-5|.
CSVALNGETQYF
TGCAGCGTTGCCCTAAATGGGGAGACCCAGTACTTC
>few|TRBV20-1|TRBJ2-7|.
CSATRESEQYF
TGCAGTGCTACGAGGGAGTCCGAGCAGTACTTC
>many|TRBV3-1|TRBJ2-5|TRBD2
CASSPRGTSKAETQYF
TGTGCCAGCAGCCCGAGGGGGACTAGCAAGGCGGAGACCCAGTACTTC
>.|TRBV28|TRBJ1-2|.
CASSFEDHGYTF
TGTGCCAGCAGTTTTGAAGATCATGGCTACACCTTC
>.|TRBV4-1|TRBJ2-6|.
CASSDQKSSGANVLTF
TGCGCCAGCAGCGACCAGAAAAGCTCTGGGGCCAACGTCCTGACTTTC
>.|TRBV15|TRBJ2-1|.
CATREGGVGNEQFF
TGTGCCACCAGGGAGGGGGGGGTTGGAAATGAGCAGTTCTTC
>.|TRBV30|TRBJ1-2|.
CAWSVRNMVTAGGYTF
TGTGCCTGGAGTGTACGTAACATGGTAACCGCAGGTGGCTACACCTTC
>many|TRBV6-4|TRBJ1-1|.
CASSDGGENTEAFF
TGTGCCAGCAGTGACGGGGGGGAGAACACTGAAGCTTTCTTT
>few|TRBV18|TRBJ2-7|TRBD2
CASSPTGEGSYEQYF
TGTGCCAGCTCACCAACCGGGGAGGGTTCCTACGAGCAGTACTTC
>few|TRBV6-2/TRBV6-3|TRBJ2-7|TRBD2
CASSLAASGTYEQYF
TGTGCCAGCAGTCTCGCGGCTAGCGGGACCTACGAGCAGTACTTC
>.|TRBV2|TRBJ2-7|.
CASSEPGGRRSHEQYF
TGTGCCAGCAGTGAACCGGGGGGCAGGCGATCCCACGAGCAGTACTTC
>few|TRBV27|TRBJ1-6|.
CASSWLMDSPLHF
TGTGCCAGCAGTTGGCTGATGGATTCACCCCTCCACTTT
>many|TRBV2|TRBJ2-3|TRBD2
CASSEALLAGRDTQYF
TGTGCCAGCAGTGAAGCGCTACTAGCGGGAAGAGATACGCAGTATTTT
>few|TRBV11-3|TRBJ2-1|.
CASSPGVGSSYNEQFF
TGTGCCAGCAGCCCCGGGGTCGGGAGCTCCTACAATGAGCAGTTCTTC
>many|TRBV12-3/TRBV12-4|TRBJ1-1|.
CASSFSGSTEAFF
TGTGCCAGCAGTTTTTCGGGGAGCACTGAAGCTTTCTTT
>.|TRBV19|TRBJ2-5|TRBD2
CASTGTSGRGTGETQYF
TGTGCCAGTACCGGGACTAGCGGGAGAGGAACCGGAGAGACCCAGTACTTC
>many|TRBV28|TRBJ1-5|TRBD1
CASSPRLRRTGKNQPQHF
TGTGCCAGCAGTCCCAGACTAAGACGGACAGGCAAAAATCAGCCCCAGCATTTT
>.|TRBV19|TRBJ2-2|TRBD2
CASSVGTTRELFF
TGTGCCAGTAGTGTAGGGACTACAAGGGAGCTGTTTTTT
>once|TRBV28|TRBJ1-5|.
CASSVRATFSNQPQHF
TGTGCCAGCAGTGTCCGGGCCACATTTAGCAATCAGCCCCAGCATTTT
>once|TRBV19|TRBJ2-7|TRBD2
CASSITHGLAGLSYEQYF
TGTGCCAGTAGTATTACCCACGGACTAGCAGGACTCTCCTACGAGCAGTACTTC
>many|TRBV3-1|TRBJ2-1|TRBD2
CASSQGLAVSHEQFF
TGTGCCAGCAGCCAAGGCCTAGCGGTATCCCATGAGCAGTTCTTC
>many|TRBV28|TRBJ2-7|TRBD2
CASSLAHGTRYEQYF
TGTGCCAGCAGTTTAGCCCACGGGACTAGATACGAGCAGTACTTC
>.|TRBV19|TRBJ1-5|.
CASSIGAPQGNQPQHF
TGTGCCAGTAGTATTGGGGCCCCGCAGGGAAATCAGCCCCAGCATTTT
>few|TRBV11-2|TRBJ2-7|TRBD1
CASSWSRTGGHEQYF
TGTGCCAGCAGCTGGTCCCGGACAGGGGGCCACGAGCAGTACTTC
>many|TRBV7-2|TRBJ2-7|TRBD1
CASSASGTAPYEQYF
TGTGCCAGCAGCGCGTCCGGGACAGCCCCCTACGAGCAGTACTTC